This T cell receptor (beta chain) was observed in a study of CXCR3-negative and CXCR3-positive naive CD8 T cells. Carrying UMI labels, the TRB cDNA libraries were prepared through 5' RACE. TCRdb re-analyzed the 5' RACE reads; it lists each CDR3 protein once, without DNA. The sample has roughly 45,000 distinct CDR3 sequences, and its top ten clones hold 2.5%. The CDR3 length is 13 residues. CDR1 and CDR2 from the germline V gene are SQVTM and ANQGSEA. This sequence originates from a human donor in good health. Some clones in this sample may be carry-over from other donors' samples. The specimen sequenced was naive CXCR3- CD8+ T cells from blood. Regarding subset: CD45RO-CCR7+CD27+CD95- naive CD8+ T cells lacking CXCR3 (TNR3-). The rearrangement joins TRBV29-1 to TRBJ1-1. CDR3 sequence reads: CSVGGGVGTEAFF.